This T cell receptor beta chain derives from a study of OX40 agonist ivuxolimab in advanced cancers. The overall study: The mean age was 60 years, ranging from roughly 23 to 79, with less than 90% of participants male. Points from the study as a whole: Normalized expansion of T-cell clones was also low for some nonresponders. Among patients with partial responses at 0.1-3.0 mg/kg, clonal expansion was among the lowest.

This clone was counted a few times. Its antigen is undetermined. Data came from immunoSEQ multiplex PCR; TCRdb stores just in-frame clones and leaves some out. The table records approximately 91,000 clones, approximately 90% of them present only once. The V gene's germline CDR1 is SNHLY and CDR2 FYNNEI. CDR3 length equals 13 residues. V lost 8 bases to trimming and J lost 1 base, with 11 bases between them. The sample in question was CD4+ or CD8+ T cells sorted from blood, obtained in a trial of the OX40 agonist ivuxolimab. This chain uses TRBV2 with TRBJ1-1; maybe TRBD1 (5 bases). This receptor was taken from an adult with an advanced solid tumor such as melanoma, head and neck, liver or kidney cancer. CDR3 nucleotides: TGTGCCAGCGTAACAGGCCGGAACACTGAAGCTTTCTTT. Its translation: CASVTGRNTEAFF. The complete variable domain, with remaining parts taken from reference TRBV2 and TRBJ1-1, reads EPEVTQTPSHQVTQMGQEVILRCVPISNHLYFYWYRQILGQKVEFLVSFYNNEISEKSEIFDDQFSVERPDGSNFTLKIRSTKLEDSAMYFCASVTGRNTEAFFGQGTRLTVV.